This TCR beta chain was captured by sequencing in a study of blood T cell repertoires in COVID-19. About the study: The analysed material was cDNA or gDNA that came from T cells, B-cell-depleted T cells, or PBMCs.

Trimming left V 2 bases short and J 3 bases short, with 5 bases between. This CDR3 is built from 12 residues. The germline V gene has CDR1 MNHEY and CDR2 SMNVEV (reference sequence). Some clones are missing from TCRdb's copy, which holds only in-frame ones; the method was immunoSEQ multiplex PCR. Here the sample spans over 150,000 clones, about 87% being singletons. Sequenced input: peripheral blood. The chain carries TRBV27 and TRBJ2-7; D is unclear. The clonotype comes from a young woman who had recovered from COVID-19. CDR3 bases: TGTGCCAGCAGTTTACCCGGCTACGAGCAGTACTTC. It encodes CASSLPGYEQYF.